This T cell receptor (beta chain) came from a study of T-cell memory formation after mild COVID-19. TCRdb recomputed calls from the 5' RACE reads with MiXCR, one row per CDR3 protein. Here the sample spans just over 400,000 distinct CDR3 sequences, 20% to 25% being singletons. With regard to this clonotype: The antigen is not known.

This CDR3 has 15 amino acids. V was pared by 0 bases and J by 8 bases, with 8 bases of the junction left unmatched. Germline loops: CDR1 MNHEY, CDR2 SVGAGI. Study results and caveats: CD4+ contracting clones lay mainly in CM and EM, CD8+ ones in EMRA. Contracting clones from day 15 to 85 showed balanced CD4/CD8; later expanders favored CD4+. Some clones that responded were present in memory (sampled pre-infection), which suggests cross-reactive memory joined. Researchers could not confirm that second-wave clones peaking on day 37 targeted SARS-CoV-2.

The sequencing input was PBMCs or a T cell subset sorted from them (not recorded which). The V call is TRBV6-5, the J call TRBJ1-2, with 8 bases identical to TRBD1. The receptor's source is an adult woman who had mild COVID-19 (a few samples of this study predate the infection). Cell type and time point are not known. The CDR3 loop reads CASSYSQGALRGYTF. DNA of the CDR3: TGTGCCAGCAGTTACTCGCAGGGGGCGCTACGCGGCTACACCTTC.